This TCR beta chain comes out of a study of T cell changes during pregnancy in multiple sclerosis (dated by TCRdb to between 2017 and 2020). About the study as a whole: The study looked at changes in the T cell repertoire across pregnancy in women with multiple sclerosis.

Points on this clone: Its antigen remains unidentified. No per-base quality is available; no much larger clone lies one base away.

Library creation used the immunoSEQ multiplex PCR assay. In TCRdb, the immuneACCESS table is reduced to in-frame sequences with V and J assigned. These tables do not hold every clone; where another copy was compared, an unresolved V gene accounts for under half, and the others remain unexplained. In all, the sample holds some 70,000 clones, and around 90% of those were seen once. The ten most abundant clones make up approximately 1.5% of the sample. This TCR was recovered from a female donor in good health, enrolled as a control in a pregnancy study. The sample was peripheral blood, taken in the second trimester of pregnancy.

The nucleotides read TGTGCCAGCTCACCAACCCAGTCAAGCTCCTACAATGAGCAGTTCTTC. Its translation reads: CASSPTQSSSYNEQFF. This receptor chain uses TRBV18 and TRBJ2-1, with the D gene uncertain. Based on the germline V gene, the CDR1 and CDR2 sequences are KGHSH and LQKENI. V was cut back by 2 bases and J by 0 bases, leaving a gap of 11 bases between them. The CDR3 covers 16 residues, taking in both the cysteine and the phenylalanine. Here the CDR3 DNA is all that survives: 48 bases in frame from base 1.